Listed below are T cell receptor beta chains from one sample, sequenced in a study of beta chain features in type 1 diabetes. TCRdb keeps only in-frame clones here, not all; method: immunoSEQ multiplex PCR. The table shows approximately 600,000 clones, with 9.5% to 15% occurring only once. Sequencing used naive CD4+ T cells from blood. These receptors were obtained from a man aged 25 to 40 with type 1 diabetes. The CDR3 runs from the conserved cysteine through the conserved F or W. Each record gives: V gene, D gene, clone size, J gene, CDR3 protein, CDR3 DNA. The D gene is left open where the match is weak. The listing skips clone size in some rows; elsewhere it reads once, few, many or a size class.

v_gene: TRBV4-2; d_gene: NA; abundance: NA; j_gene: TRBJ2-3; CDR3aa: CASSQKGGSGDTQYF; CDR3nt: TGTGCCAGCAGCCAGAAGGGGGGATCAGGAGATACGCAGTATTTT
v_gene: TRBV7-2; d_gene: NA; abundance: few; j_gene: TRBJ2-7; CDR3aa: CASSPRTAYEQYF; CDR3nt: TGTGCCAGCAGCCCACGGACAGCCTACGAGCAGTACTTC
v_gene: TRBV7-2; d_gene: TRBD1; abundance: NA; j_gene: TRBJ1-2; CDR3aa: CASSPESDRGYGYTF; CDR3nt: TGTGCCAGCAGCCCAGAAAGCGACAGGGGCTATGGCTACACCTTC
v_gene: TRBV9; d_gene: NA; abundance: NA; j_gene: TRBJ1-5; CDR3aa: CASSVGQYSNQPQHF; CDR3nt: TGTGCCAGCAGCGTCGGCCAGTATAGCAATCAGCCCCAGCATTTT
v_gene: TRBV28; d_gene: NA; abundance: NA; j_gene: TRBJ2-7; CDR3aa: CASIRDLSSYEQYF; CDR3nt: TGTGCCAGCATTCGGGACTTGAGCTCCTACGAGCAGTACTTC
v_gene: TRBV10-3; d_gene: TRBD2; abundance: NA; j_gene: TRBJ2-1; CDR3aa: CAIKRDSNYNEQFF; CDR3nt: TGTGCCATTAAGCGGGACTCAAACTACAATGAGCAGTTCTTC
v_gene: TRBV7-9; d_gene: TRBD1; abundance: NA; j_gene: TRBJ2-1; CDR3aa: CASSGQVHNEQFF; CDR3nt: TGTGCCAGCAGCGGACAGGTTCACAATGAGCAGTTCTTC
v_gene: TRBV5-6; d_gene: NA; abundance: NA; j_gene: TRBJ2-3; CDR3aa: CASSPPAGTDTQYF; CDR3nt: TGTGCCAGCAGCCCCCCCGCGGGCACAGATACGCAGTATTTT
v_gene: TRBV18; d_gene: NA; abundance: few; j_gene: TRBJ1-1; CDR3aa: CASSPGALNTEAFF; CDR3nt: TGTGCCAGCTCACCAGGGGCCTTGAACACTGAAGCTTTCTTT
v_gene: TRBV9; d_gene: NA; abundance: NA; j_gene: TRBJ1-2; CDR3aa: CASSVGSREEAGYTF; CDR3nt: TGTGCCAGCAGCGTAGGGAGCAGAGAGGAGGCGGGCTACACCTTC
v_gene: TRBV18; d_gene: TRBD1; abundance: NA; j_gene: TRBJ1-4; CDR3aa: CASSQRQGANEKLFF; CDR3nt: TGTGCCAGCTCACAACGACAGGGCGCTAATGAAAAACTGTTTTTT
v_gene: TRBV6-1; d_gene: NA; abundance: few; j_gene: TRBJ1-2; CDR3aa: CASSEGTYGYTF; CDR3nt: TGTGCCAGCAGTGAAGGTACCTATGGCTACACCTTC
v_gene: TRBV18; d_gene: NA; abundance: few; j_gene: TRBJ2-2; CDR3aa: CASSHRESTGELFF; CDR3nt: TGTGCCAGCTCACACCGGGAGAGCACCGGGGAGCTGTTTTTT
v_gene: TRBV4-3; d_gene: TRBD1; abundance: NA; j_gene: TRBJ1-1; CDR3aa: CASSQWGTGARTDTEAFF; CDR3nt: TGCGCCAGCAGCCAATGGGGCACAGGGGCCCGAACGGACACTGAAGCTTTCTTT
v_gene: TRBV28; d_gene: NA; abundance: few; j_gene: TRBJ2-7; CDR3aa: CASGESRVYEQYF; CDR3nt: TGTGCCAGCGGTGAATCGAGGGTTTACGAGCAGTACTTC
v_gene: TRBV5-1; d_gene: TRBD2; abundance: NA; j_gene: TRBJ2-7; CDR3aa: CASSLGLADLYEQYF; CDR3nt: TGCGCCAGCAGCCTCGGACTAGCGGACCTCTACGAGCAGTACTTC
v_gene: TRBV29-1; d_gene: NA; abundance: few; j_gene: TRBJ2-5; CDR3aa: CSVGGHLRRETQYF; CDR3nt: TGCAGCGTTGGCGGACACCTTCGGAGAGAGACCCAGTACTTC
v_gene: TRBV18; d_gene: TRBD1; abundance: few; j_gene: TRBJ1-4; CDR3aa: CASSPRQGRAEKLFF; CDR3nt: TGTGCCAGCTCACCACGACAGGGCCGCGCTGAAAAACTGTTTTTT
v_gene: TRBV19; d_gene: NA; abundance: NA; j_gene: TRBJ1-4; CDR3aa: CASSARGREKLFF; CDR3nt: TGTGCCAGTAGTGCCCGGGGTCGGGAAAAACTGTTTTTT
v_gene: TRBV4-1; d_gene: NA; abundance: NA; j_gene: TRBJ2-7; CDR3aa: CASSQRLSSYEQYF; CDR3nt: TGCGCCAGCAGCCAACGACTCAGCTCCTACGAGCAGTACTTC
v_gene: TRBV28; d_gene: NA; abundance: NA; j_gene: TRBJ2-3; CDR3aa: CASSLPTNTQYF; CDR3nt: TGTGCCAGCAGTCTCCCGACTAACACGCAGTATTTT
v_gene: TRBV29-1; d_gene: TRBD1; abundance: few; j_gene: TRBJ2-2; CDR3aa: CSVDGQATGELFF; CDR3nt: TGCAGCGTTGATGGACAGGCCACCGGGGAGCTGTTTTTT
v_gene: TRBV30; d_gene: TRBD1; abundance: NA; j_gene: TRBJ2-5; CDR3aa: CAWSPKPGQGRETQYF; CDR3nt: TGTGCCTGGAGCCCGAAACCGGGACAGGGGAGGGAGACCCAGTACTTC
v_gene: TRBV5-4; d_gene: TRBD1; abundance: few; j_gene: TRBJ1-4; CDR3aa: CASSSTTGQNLLNEKLFF; CDR3nt: TGTGCCAGCAGCTCGACAACGGGACAGAACTTATTAAATGAAAAACTGTTTTTT
v_gene: TRBV6-1; d_gene: NA; abundance: few; j_gene: TRBJ1-2; CDR3aa: CANRWGGNYGYTF; CDR3nt: TGTGCCAACCGGTGGGGAGGGAACTATGGCTACACCTTC
v_gene: TRBV5-1; d_gene: NA; abundance: NA; j_gene: TRBJ2-3; CDR3aa: CASSFKDTQYF; CDR3nt: TGCGCCAGCAGCTTCAAAGATACGCAGTATTTT
v_gene: TRBV7-9; d_gene: NA; abundance: few; j_gene: TRBJ1-1; CDR3aa: CASSARGDQNTEAFF; CDR3nt: TGTGCCAGCAGCGCCCGGGGGGATCAGAACACTGAAGCTTTCTTT
v_gene: TRBV21-1; d_gene: NA; abundance: NA; j_gene: TRBJ2-4; CDR3aa: CASSKGDRPGRAKNIQYF; CDR3nt: TGTGCCAGCAGCAAAGGGGACCGCCCCGGCCGAGCCAAAAACATTCAGTACTTC
v_gene: TRBV4-3; d_gene: TRBD2; abundance: NA; j_gene: TRBJ2-5; CDR3aa: CASSQAPRGEETQYF; CDR3nt: TGCGCCAGCAGCCAAGCCCCGCGGGGGGAAGAGACCCAGTACTTC
v_gene: TRBV10-3; d_gene: NA; abundance: NA; j_gene: TRBJ1-6; CDR3aa: CAIRATETDSPLHF; CDR3nt: TGTGCCATCAGGGCGACCGAAACGGACTCACCCCTCCACTTT
v_gene: TRBV4-2; d_gene: NA; abundance: few; j_gene: TRBJ1-2; CDR3aa: CASSQGGRGAKGYGYTF; CDR3nt: TGTGCCAGCAGCCAAGGTGGCAGGGGAGCCAAGGGGTATGGCTACACCTTC
v_gene: TRBV29-1; d_gene: NA; abundance: few; j_gene: TRBJ2-7; CDR3aa: CSVGPSSYEQYF; CDR3nt: TGCAGCGTTGGTCCCAGCTCCTACGAGCAGTACTTC
v_gene: TRBV5-5; d_gene: TRBD1; abundance: many; j_gene: TRBJ1-5; CDR3aa: CASSGTGGNQPQHF; CDR3nt: TGTGCCAGCAGCGGGACAGGGGGTAATCAGCCCCAGCATTTT
v_gene: TRBV11-2; d_gene: NA; abundance: NA; j_gene: TRBJ1-6; CDR3aa: CASSLDRRRLDNSPLHF; CDR3nt: TGTGCCAGCAGCTTAGACCGCCGACGACTGGATAATTCACCCCTCCACTTT